These T cell receptor beta chains were read from a single sample in a study of beta chain features in type 1 diabetes. Data came from immunoSEQ multiplex PCR; TCRdb stores just in-frame clones and leaves some out. Among roughly 150,000 clones listed, 6.5% to 9.5% were seen once. The specimen sequenced was central memory CD4+ T cells from blood. These receptors were collected from a woman aged 40 to 49 with type 1 diabetes. Each CDR3 is given with its conserved first and last residue. The D gene is left open where the match is weak. The size entry is marked missing in some rows and otherwise reads once, few, many or a size class.

V	length	D	size	J	CDR3	DNA
TRBV5-4	14	TRBD1	NA	TRBJ1-6	CASSLRGGVSPLHF	TGTGCCAGCAGCTTGAGAGGGGGCGTCTCACCCCTCCACTTT
TRBV29-1	13	NA	few	TRBJ1-1	CSVESAGGTEAFF	TGCAGCGTTGAATCCGCGGGGGGGACTGAAGCTTTCTTT
TRBV6-6	16	NA	few	TRBJ1-6	CASSYSGGGRNSPLHF	TGTGCCAGCAGTTACTCCGGGGGGGGCCGTAATTCACCCCTCCACTTT
TRBV7-3	17	NA	few	TRBJ2-3	CASSLGRPGQSTDTQYF	TGTGCCAGCAGCTTAGGGAGGCCGGGACAGAGCACAGATACGCAGTATTTT
TRBV4-1	16	NA	few	TRBJ1-6	CASSQDFGQGNSPLHF	TGCGCCAGCAGCCAAGATTTCGGCCAGGGGAACTCACCCCTCCACTTT
TRBV5-1	14	NA	once	TRBJ2-6	CASMSSSGANVLTF	TGCGCCAGCATGTCTAGCTCTGGGGCCAACGTCCTGACTTTC
TRBV18	15	NA	few	TRBJ2-1	CASSRMGVANNEQFF	TGTGCCAGCTCCCGAATGGGAGTGGCCAACAATGAGCAGTTCTTC
TRBV6-5	15	TRBD2	NA	TRBJ2-5	CATKPQVAGGETQYF	TGTGCCACCAAACCCCAAGTAGCGGGAGGAGAGACCCAGTACTTC
TRBV7-2	13	NA	few	TRBJ2-3	CASSFGGTDTQYF	TGTGCCAGCAGCTTTGGGGGGACAGATACGCAGTATTTT
TRBV5-1	17	TRBD1	few	TRBJ2-3	CASSYGQGQQGTDTQYF	TGCGCCAGCAGTTATGGACAGGGCCAACAGGGCACAGATACGCAGTATTTT
TRBV4-3	16	NA	few	TRBJ1-2	CASSLREGAGGYGYTF	TGCGCCAGCAGTCTTCGCGAGGGAGCCGGGGGATATGGCTACACCTTC
TRBV18	13	TRBD1	NA	TRBJ1-1	CASSQGAGTEAFF	TGTGCCAGCTCACAGGGGGCTGGCACTGAAGCTTTCTTT
TRBV7-8	14	NA	NA	TRBJ1-1	CASSDADRNTEAFF	TGTGCCAGCAGCGATGCTGACAGAAACACTGAAGCTTTCTTT
TRBV7-9	14	NA	few	TRBJ2-3	CASSLSDSTDTQYF	TGTGCCAGCAGCTTAAGCGACAGCACAGATACGCAGTATTTT
TRBV6-6	13	TRBD1	NA	TRBJ1-2	CASSPTGDYGYTF	TGTGCCAGCAGTCCCACAGGGGACTATGGCTACACCTTC
TRBV28	14	NA	NA	TRBJ2-5	CASSVGVYQETQYF	TGTGCCAGCAGTGTAGGAGTGTACCAAGAGACCCAGTACTTC
TRBV19	15	NA	NA	TRBJ1-4	CASSRAGTGDEKLFF	TGTGCCAGTAGCCGCGCCGGGACTGGGGATGAAAAACTGTTTTTT
TRBV7-9	12	NA	few	TRBJ2-7	CASSNRQYEQYF	TGTGCCAGCAGCAACAGACAGTACGAGCAGTACTTC
TRBV29-1	12	NA	NA	TRBJ2-7	CSFQQSSYEQYF	TGCAGCTTCCAACAGAGCTCCTACGAGCAGTACTTC
TRBV7-3	14	NA	NA	TRBJ1-1	CASSYKAEGTEAFF	TGTGCCAGCAGCTACAAGGCGGAGGGCACTGAAGCTTTCTTT